What follows describes a single TCR beta chain. Its antigen remains unknown. This sample is drawn from a study of OX40 agonist ivuxolimab in advanced cancers. As for the study in general: Patients were treated with ivuxolimab, an agonistic anti-OX40 (CD134) antibody.

The ends were cut back, 8 bases at V and 0 bases at J, with 6 bases in the middle. The CDR3 is 12 amino acids. Germline-derived CDR1 and CDR2 are MDHEN and SYDVKM. Enrollment shut out patients with autoimmune disease history or systemic immunosuppression. Whole-study results and caveats: Still undetermined is the antigen specificity of the expanded peripheral T cells. Certain nonresponding patients likewise had low normalized T-cell clonal expansion.

Here immunoSEQ multiplex PCR was the method, and the copy in TCRdb shows in-frame clones only, minus some. The table includes approximately 100,000 clones, 87% detected once. The TCR originated in an adult with an advanced solid tumor such as melanoma, head and neck, liver or kidney cancer. Sequencing was performed on CD4+ or CD8+ T cells sorted from blood, taken in a trial of the OX40 agonist ivuxolimab. The chain uses TRBV28 and TRBJ2-3; D might be TRBD1 or TRBD2, each matching 5 bases. CDR3 sequence (DNA): TGTGCCAGCGGGGACAGCACAGATACGCAGTATTTT. This sequence encodes CASGDSTDTQYF.